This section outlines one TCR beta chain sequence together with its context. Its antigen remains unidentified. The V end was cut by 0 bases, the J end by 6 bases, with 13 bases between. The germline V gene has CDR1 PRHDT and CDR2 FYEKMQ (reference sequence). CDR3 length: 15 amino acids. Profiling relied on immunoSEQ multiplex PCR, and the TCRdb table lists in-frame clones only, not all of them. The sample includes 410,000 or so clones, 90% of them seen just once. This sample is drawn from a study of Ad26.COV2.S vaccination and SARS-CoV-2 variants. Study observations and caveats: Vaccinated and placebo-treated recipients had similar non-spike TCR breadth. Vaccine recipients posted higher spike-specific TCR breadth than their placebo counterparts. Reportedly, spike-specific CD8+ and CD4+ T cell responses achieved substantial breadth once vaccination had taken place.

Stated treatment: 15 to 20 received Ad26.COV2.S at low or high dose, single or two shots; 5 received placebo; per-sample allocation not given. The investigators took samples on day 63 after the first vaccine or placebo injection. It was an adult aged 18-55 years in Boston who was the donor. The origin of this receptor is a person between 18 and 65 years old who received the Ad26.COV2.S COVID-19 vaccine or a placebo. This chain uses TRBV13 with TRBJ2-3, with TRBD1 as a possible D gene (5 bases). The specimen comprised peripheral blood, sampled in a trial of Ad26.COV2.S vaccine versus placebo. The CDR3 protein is CASSLGQGVGDTQYF. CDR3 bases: TGTGCCAGCAGCTTAGGTCAGGGTGTCGGTGATACGCAGTATTTT.